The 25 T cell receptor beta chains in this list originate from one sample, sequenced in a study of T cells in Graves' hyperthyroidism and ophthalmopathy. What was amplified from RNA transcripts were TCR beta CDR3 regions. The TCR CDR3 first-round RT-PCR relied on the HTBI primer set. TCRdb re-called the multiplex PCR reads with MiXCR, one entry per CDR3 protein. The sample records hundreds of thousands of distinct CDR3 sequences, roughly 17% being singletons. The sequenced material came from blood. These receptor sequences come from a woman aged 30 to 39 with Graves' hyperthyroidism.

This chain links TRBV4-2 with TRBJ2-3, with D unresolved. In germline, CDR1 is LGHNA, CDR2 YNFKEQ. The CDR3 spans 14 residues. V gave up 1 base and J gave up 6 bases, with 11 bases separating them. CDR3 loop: CASSQVEARDTQYF. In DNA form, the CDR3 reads TGTGCCAGCAGCCAAGTAGAGGCCCGCGATACGCAGTATTTT.

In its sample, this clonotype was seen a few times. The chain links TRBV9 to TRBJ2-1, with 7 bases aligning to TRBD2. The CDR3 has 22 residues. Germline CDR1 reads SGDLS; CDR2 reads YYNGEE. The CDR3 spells CALTPPCLRSWRDYDSYNEQFF. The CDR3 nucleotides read TGTGCGCTGACACCCCCCTGCTTACGATCCTGGCGGGACTATGACTCCTACAATGAGCAGTTCTTC.

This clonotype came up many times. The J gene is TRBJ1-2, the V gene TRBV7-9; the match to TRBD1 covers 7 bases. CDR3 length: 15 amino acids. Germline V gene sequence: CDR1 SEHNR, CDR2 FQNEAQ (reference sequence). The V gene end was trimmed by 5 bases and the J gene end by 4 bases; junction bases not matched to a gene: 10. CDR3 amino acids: CASSPTGLGFYGYTF. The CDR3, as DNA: TGTGCCAGCAGCCCGACAGGGCTGGGGTTCTATGGCTACACCTTC.

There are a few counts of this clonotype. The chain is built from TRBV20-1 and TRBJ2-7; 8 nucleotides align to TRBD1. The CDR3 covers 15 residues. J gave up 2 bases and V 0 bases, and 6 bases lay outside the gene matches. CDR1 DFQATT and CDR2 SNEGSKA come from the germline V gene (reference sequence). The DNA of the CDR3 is TGCAGTGCTAGAGATCCGCAGGGGGCACCCTACGAGCAGTACTTC. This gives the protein CSARDPQGAPYEQYF.

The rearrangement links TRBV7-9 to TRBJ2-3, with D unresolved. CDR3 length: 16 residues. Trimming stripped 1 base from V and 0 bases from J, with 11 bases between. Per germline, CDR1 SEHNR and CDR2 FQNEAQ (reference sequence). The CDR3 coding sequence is TGTGCCAGCAGCTTAGAGGAGCGCACTAGCACAGATACGCAGTATTTT. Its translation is CASSLEERTSTDTQYF.

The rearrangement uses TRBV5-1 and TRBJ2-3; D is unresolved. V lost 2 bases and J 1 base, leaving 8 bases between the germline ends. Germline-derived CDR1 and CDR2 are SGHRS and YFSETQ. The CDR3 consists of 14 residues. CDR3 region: CASSFRAGTDTQYF. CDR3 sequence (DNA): TGCGCCAGCAGCTTCCGGGCCGGCACAGATACGCAGTATTTT.

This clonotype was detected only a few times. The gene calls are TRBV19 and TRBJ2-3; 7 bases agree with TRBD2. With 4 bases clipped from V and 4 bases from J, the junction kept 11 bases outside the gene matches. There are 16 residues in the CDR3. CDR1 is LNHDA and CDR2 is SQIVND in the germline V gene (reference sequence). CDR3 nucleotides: TGTGCCAGTAGTACAGGGACGGGAGGCCCTGCAGATACGCAGTATTTT. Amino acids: CASSTGTGGPADTQYF. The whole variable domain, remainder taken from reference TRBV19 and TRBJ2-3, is DGGITQSPKYLFRKEGQNVTLSCEQNLNHDAMYWYRQDPGQGLRLIYYSQIVNDFQKGDIAEGYSVSREKKESFPLTVTSAQKNPTAFYLCASSTGTGGPADTQYFGPGTRLTVL.

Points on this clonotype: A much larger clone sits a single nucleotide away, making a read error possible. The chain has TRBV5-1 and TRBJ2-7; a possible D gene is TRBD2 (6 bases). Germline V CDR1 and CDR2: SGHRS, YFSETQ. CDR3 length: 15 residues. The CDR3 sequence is CANSLGGSGPYEQYF. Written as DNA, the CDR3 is TGCGCCAACAGCTTGGGAGGCAGCGGACCCTACGAGCAGTACTTC.

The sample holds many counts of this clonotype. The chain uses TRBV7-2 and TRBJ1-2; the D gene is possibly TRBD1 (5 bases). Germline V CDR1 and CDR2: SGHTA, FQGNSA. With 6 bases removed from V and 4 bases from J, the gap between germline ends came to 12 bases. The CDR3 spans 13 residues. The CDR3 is CASSQTVTYGYTF. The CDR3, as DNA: TGTGCCAGCAGTCAGACAGTCACCTATGGCTACACCTTC.

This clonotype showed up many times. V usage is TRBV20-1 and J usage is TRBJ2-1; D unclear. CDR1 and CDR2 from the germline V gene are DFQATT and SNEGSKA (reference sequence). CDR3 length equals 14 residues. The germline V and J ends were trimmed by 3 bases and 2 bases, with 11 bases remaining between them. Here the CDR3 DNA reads TGCAGTGCTAGTGGGCTCCCAACCTACAATGAGCAGTTCTTC. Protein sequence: CSASGLPTYNEQFF.

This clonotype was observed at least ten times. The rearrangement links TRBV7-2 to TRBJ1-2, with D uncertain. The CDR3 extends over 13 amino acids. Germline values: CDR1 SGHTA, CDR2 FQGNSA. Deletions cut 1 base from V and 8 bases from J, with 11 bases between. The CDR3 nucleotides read TGTGCCAGCAGCTTAGTTGATAGGTACGGCTACACCTTC. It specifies CASSLVDRYGYTF.

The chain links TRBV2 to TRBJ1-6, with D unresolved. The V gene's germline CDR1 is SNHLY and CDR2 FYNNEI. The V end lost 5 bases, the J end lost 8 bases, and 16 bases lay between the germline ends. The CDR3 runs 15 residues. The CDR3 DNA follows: TGTGCCAGCAGTAGAGGGTTCGTCGCGGATTCACCCCTCCACTTT. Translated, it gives CASSRGFVADSPLHF.

The CDR3 is CASSLDRGPLYEQYF. The CDR3 bases are TGTGCCAGCAGCTTAGACAGGGGGCCCCTCTACGAGCAGTACTTC. This chain connects TRBV7-2 to TRBJ2-7; the match to TRBD1 covers 9 bases. The V segment lost 1 base and the J segment 3 bases; nucleotides outside the gene matches: 4. From germline, CDR1 is SGHTA and CDR2 FQGNSA. This CDR3 has 15 residues.

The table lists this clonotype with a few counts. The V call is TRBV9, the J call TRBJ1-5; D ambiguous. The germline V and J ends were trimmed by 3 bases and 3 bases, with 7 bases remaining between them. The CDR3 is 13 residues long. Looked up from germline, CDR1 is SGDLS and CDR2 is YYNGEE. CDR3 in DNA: TGTGCCAGCAGCGGCCACGACAATCAGCCCCAGCATTTT. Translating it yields CASSGHDNQPQHF.

The CDR3 reads CASSSNGNEQFF. CDR3 in DNA: TGTGCCAGCAGCTCAAACGGGAATGAGCAGTTCTTC. The rearrangement links TRBV7-8 to TRBJ2-1, with no clear D. The CDR3 has 12 amino acids. Trimming took 4 bases from V and 7 from J, leaving 8 bases between them. Germline CDR1 is SGHVS and CDR2 is FQNEAQ.

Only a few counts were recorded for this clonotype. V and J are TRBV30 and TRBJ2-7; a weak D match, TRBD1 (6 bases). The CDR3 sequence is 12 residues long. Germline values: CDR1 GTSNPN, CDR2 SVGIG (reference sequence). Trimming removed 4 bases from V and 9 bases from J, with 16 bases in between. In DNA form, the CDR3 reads TGTGCCTGGACTTCCGCAGGGACAAGGCAGTACTTC. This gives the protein CAWTSAGTRQYF.

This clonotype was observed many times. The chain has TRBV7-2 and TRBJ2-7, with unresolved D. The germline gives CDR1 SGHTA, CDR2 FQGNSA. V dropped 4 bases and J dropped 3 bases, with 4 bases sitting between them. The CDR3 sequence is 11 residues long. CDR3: CASSSHYEQYF. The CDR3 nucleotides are TGTGCCAGCAGCTCCCACTACGAGCAGTACTTC.

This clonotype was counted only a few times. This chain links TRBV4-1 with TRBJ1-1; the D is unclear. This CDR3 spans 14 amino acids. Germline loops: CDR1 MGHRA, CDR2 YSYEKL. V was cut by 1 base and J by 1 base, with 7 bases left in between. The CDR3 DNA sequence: TGCGCCAGCAGCCAAGGACATTCGAACACTGAAGCTTTCTTT. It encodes CASSQGHSNTEAFF.

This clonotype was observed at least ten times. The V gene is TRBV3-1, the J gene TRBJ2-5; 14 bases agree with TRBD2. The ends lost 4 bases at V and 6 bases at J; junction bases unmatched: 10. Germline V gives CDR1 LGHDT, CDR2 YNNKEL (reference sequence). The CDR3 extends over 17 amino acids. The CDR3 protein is CASSRKGTSGSSQTQYF. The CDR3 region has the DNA TGTGCCAGCAGCCGGAAAGGGACTAGCGGGAGCTCTCAGACCCAGTACTTC.

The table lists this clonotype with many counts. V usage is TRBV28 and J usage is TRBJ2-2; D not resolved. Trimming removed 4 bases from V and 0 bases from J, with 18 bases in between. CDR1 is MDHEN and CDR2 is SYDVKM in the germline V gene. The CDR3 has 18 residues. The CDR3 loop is CASSSFTSLASNTGELFF. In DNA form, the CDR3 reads TGTGCCAGCAGTTCCTTTACCAGTCTCGCGTCGAACACCGGGGAGCTGTTTTTT.

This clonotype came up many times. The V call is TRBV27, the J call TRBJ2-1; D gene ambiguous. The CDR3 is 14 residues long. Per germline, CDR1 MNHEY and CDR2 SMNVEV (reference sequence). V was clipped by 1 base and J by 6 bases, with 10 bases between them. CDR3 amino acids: CASSLYSTSNEQFF. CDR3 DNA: TGTGCCAGCAGTTTATATTCTACGAGCAATGAGCAGTTCTTC.

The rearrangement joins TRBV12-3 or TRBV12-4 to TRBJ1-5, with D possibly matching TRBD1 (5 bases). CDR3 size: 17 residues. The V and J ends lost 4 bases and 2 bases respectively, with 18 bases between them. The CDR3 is CASSYSPDGGGNQPQHF. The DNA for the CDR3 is TGTGCCAGCAGTTACTCCCCGGACGGGGGGGGCAATCAGCCCCAGCATTTT.

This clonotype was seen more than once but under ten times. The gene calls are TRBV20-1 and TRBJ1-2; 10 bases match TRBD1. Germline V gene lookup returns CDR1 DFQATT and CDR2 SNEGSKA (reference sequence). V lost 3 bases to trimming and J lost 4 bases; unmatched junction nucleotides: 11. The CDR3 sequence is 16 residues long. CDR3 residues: CSARGSGQGVGYGYTF. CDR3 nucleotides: TGCAGTGCTAGGGGCTCCGGACAGGGGGTGGGCTATGGCTACACCTTC.

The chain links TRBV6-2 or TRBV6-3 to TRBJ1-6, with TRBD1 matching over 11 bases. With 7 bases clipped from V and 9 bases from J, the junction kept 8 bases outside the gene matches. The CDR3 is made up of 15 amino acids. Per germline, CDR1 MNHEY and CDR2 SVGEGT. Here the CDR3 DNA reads TGTGCCAGCACTACCCGGACAGGGGGCGGTTCACCCCTCCACTTT. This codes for CASTTRTGGGSPLHF.

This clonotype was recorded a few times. CDR3 residues: CASKMREVDTQYF. The CDR3, as DNA: TGTGCCAGCAAAATGCGGGAGGTAGATACGCAGTATTTT. The chain employs TRBV2 and TRBJ2-3; 8 bases align to TRBD2. The germline gives CDR1 SNHLY, CDR2 FYNNEI. V dropped 7 bases and J dropped 5; count of bases not matched to a gene: 5. The CDR3 contains 13 residues.